This TCR beta chain stems from a study of T cell changes during pregnancy in multiple sclerosis. The CDR3 has 15 amino acids. From germline, CDR1 is MNHEY and CDR2 SMNVEV (reference sequence). The germline V and J ends were trimmed by 2 bases and 3 bases, with 10 bases remaining between them. Sequenced by immunoSEQ multiplex PCR; TCRdb stores in-frame clones only, minus some. The sample carries 39,000 or so clones, about 94% recorded once. Sequenced material: CD8+ T cells from peripheral blood mononuclear cells, taken in the third trimester of pregnancy. This chain links TRBV27 with TRBJ1-4, with a weak D call TRBD1 (5 bases). This TCR was recovered from a female donor with multiple sclerosis, enrolled in a pregnancy study. Here the CDR3 DNA reads TGTGCCAGCAGTTTAATCACACAGGCTAATGAAAAACTGTTTTTT. It translates to CASSLITQANEKLFF.